These T cell receptor beta chains were read from a single sample in a study of Ad26.COV2.S vaccination and SARS-CoV-2 variants. This table comes from immunoSEQ multiplex PCR, and its TCRdb copy is limited to in-frame clones, with some not included. The sample holds approximately 480,000 clones, around nine tenths seen once. Sequences were derived from peripheral blood, sampled in a trial of Ad26.COV2.S vaccine versus placebo. The receptors were sampled from a person between 18 and 59 years old who received the Ad26.COV2.S COVID-19 vaccine or a placebo. Both conserved end residues are part of each CDR3. D genes are given only for firm matches. Only some rows state a clone size, as once, few, many or a class for expanded clones.

d_gene: TRBD1
j_gene: TRBJ2-7
abundance: -
v_gene: TRBV6-6
CDR3aa: CASSRGQGTSYEQYF
CDR3nt: TGTGCCAGCAGTCGAGGACAGGGGACCTCCTACGAGCAGTACTTC

d_gene: TRBD2
j_gene: TRBJ2-2
abundance: -
v_gene: TRBV19
CDR3aa: CASQLAGGLIGELFF
CDR3nt: TGTGCCAGCCAGCTAGCGGGAGGTCTGATCGGGGAGCTGTTTTTT

d_gene: -
j_gene: TRBJ1-5
abundance: -
v_gene: TRBV7-2
CDR3aa: CASSNFEPGIPQHF
CDR3nt: TGTGCCAGCAGCAACTTTGAACCCGGAATACCCCAGCATTTT

d_gene: TRBD1
j_gene: TRBJ2-1
abundance: -
v_gene: TRBV27
CDR3aa: CASRAGQGNNEQFF
CDR3nt: TGTGCCAGCAGGGCAGGACAGGGGAACAATGAGCAGTTCTTC

d_gene: -
j_gene: TRBJ2-5
abundance: once
v_gene: TRBV30
CDR3aa: CAWSKTRVETQYF
CDR3nt: TGTGCCTGGAGTAAGACGAGGGTAGAGACCCAGTACTTC

d_gene: TRBD1
j_gene: TRBJ2-6
abundance: once
v_gene: TRBV6-2/TRBV6-3
CDR3aa: CASSYGTAGANVLTF
CDR3nt: TGTGCCAGCAGTTACGGGACAGCTGGGGCCAACGTCCTGACTTTC

d_gene: -
j_gene: TRBJ1-6
abundance: few
v_gene: TRBV7-3
CDR3aa: CASSLRQGVRNSPLHF
CDR3nt: TGTGCCAGCAGCTTAAGGCAGGGAGTGAGAAATTCACCCCTCCACTTT

d_gene: -
j_gene: TRBJ1-1
abundance: -
v_gene: TRBV2
CDR3aa: CASSGVRGNTEAFF
CDR3nt: TGTGCCAGCAGTGGGGTCAGGGGGAACACTGAAGCTTTCTTT

d_gene: -
j_gene: TRBJ1-1
abundance: -
v_gene: TRBV27
CDR3aa: CASSLRNSMNTEAFF
CDR3nt: TGTGCCAGCAGTTTACGGAATTCCATGAACACTGAAGCTTTCTTT

d_gene: -
j_gene: TRBJ1-2
abundance: -
v_gene: TRBV28
CDR3aa: CASSLDRRGRAATF
CDR3nt: TGTGCCAGCAGTTTAGATAGGCGAGGGCGGGCGGCTACCTTC

d_gene: TRBD2
j_gene: TRBJ2-5
abundance: -
v_gene: TRBV14
CDR3aa: CASSRGGIVETQYF
CDR3nt: TGTGCCAGCAGCCGGGGGGGGATTGTCGAGACCCAGTACTTC

d_gene: TRBD1
j_gene: TRBJ2-1
abundance: -
v_gene: TRBV28
CDR3aa: CASRGGPGGDEQFF
CDR3nt: TGTGCCAGCAGGGGGGGCCCAGGGGGCGATGAGCAGTTCTTC

d_gene: -
j_gene: TRBJ1-3
abundance: -
v_gene: TRBV5-5
CDR3aa: CASRSRGTPSSGNTIYF
CDR3nt: TGTGCCAGCAGGTCCAGGGGCACTCCTAGCTCTGGAAACACCATATATTTT

d_gene: -
j_gene: TRBJ1-3
abundance: -
v_gene: TRBV30
CDR3aa: CAWLFSGNTIYF
CDR3nt: TGTGCCTGGCTATTCTCTGGAAACACCATATATTTT

d_gene: -
j_gene: TRBJ2-1
abundance: -
v_gene: TRBV28
CDR3aa: CASSLFASMGTYNEQFF
CDR3nt: TGTGCCAGCAGTTTATTCGCCTCTATGGGAACCTACAATGAGCAGTTCTTC

d_gene: -
j_gene: TRBJ1-2
abundance: -
v_gene: TRBV4-2
CDR3aa: CASSQSFTYGYTF
CDR3nt: TGTGCCAGCAGCCAATCATTTACATATGGCTACACCTTC

d_gene: -
j_gene: TRBJ1-1
abundance: -
v_gene: TRBV6-2/TRBV6-3
CDR3aa: CASSYSDWTTEAFF
CDR3nt: TGTGCCAGCAGTTACTCGGACTGGACCACTGAAGCTTTCTTT

d_gene: -
j_gene: TRBJ1-5
abundance: -
v_gene: TRBV7-8
CDR3aa: CASSLGSAPRGAHQPQHF
CDR3nt: TGTGCCAGCAGCTTAGGGTCAGCGCCCCGGGGGGCCCATCAGCCCCAGCATTTT

d_gene: -
j_gene: TRBJ1-6
abundance: -
v_gene: TRBV27
CDR3aa: CASSFRGGSPLHF
CDR3nt: TGTGCCAGCAGTTTTAGAGGGGGTTCACCCCTCCACTTT

d_gene: -
j_gene: TRBJ1-2
abundance: -
v_gene: TRBV12-5
CDR3aa: CASGFGDGSYGYTF
CDR3nt: TGTGCTAGTGGTTTTGGGGATGGCAGCTATGGCTACACCTTC

d_gene: TRBD2
j_gene: TRBJ2-1
abundance: -
v_gene: TRBV28
CDR3aa: CASKRGGQGEQFF
CDR3nt: TGTGCCAGTAAGCGGGGGGGGCAGGGTGAGCAGTTCTTC

d_gene: TRBD2
j_gene: TRBJ2-3
abundance: -
v_gene: TRBV30
CDR3aa: CAWSVLRLAGGQTGPDTQYF
CDR3nt: TGTGCCTGGAGTGTACTTAGGCTAGCGGGAGGGCAGACCGGGCCAGATACGCAGTATTTT

d_gene: -
j_gene: TRBJ2-1
abundance: few
v_gene: TRBV6-6
CDR3aa: CASSRVMRTVDNEQFF
CDR3nt: TGTGCCAGCAGCCGCGTGATGAGGACTGTGGACAATGAGCAGTTCTTC

d_gene: -
j_gene: TRBJ2-5
abundance: -
v_gene: TRBV19
CDR3aa: CASSPPPPRGAETQYF
CDR3nt: TGTGCCAGTAGTCCGCCCCCTCCACGGGGCGCGGAGACCCAGTACTTC

d_gene: TRBD2
j_gene: TRBJ2-1
abundance: -
v_gene: TRBV5-4
CDR3aa: CASSPGLAGVGAFNEQFF
CDR3nt: TGTGCCAGCAGTCCGGGACTAGCGGGAGTAGGAGCCTTCAATGAGCAGTTCTTC

d_gene: -
j_gene: TRBJ2-7
abundance: -
v_gene: TRBV7-2
CDR3aa: CASSSGPGDEQYF
CDR3nt: TGTGCCAGCAGCTCGGGACCTGGAGACGAGCAGTACTTC

d_gene: -
j_gene: TRBJ2-5
abundance: -
v_gene: TRBV11-2
CDR3aa: CASSFNTGRETQYF
CDR3nt: TGTGCCAGCAGCTTCAATACGGGCAGAGAGACCCAGTACTTC

d_gene: -
j_gene: TRBJ2-2
abundance: -
v_gene: TRBV7-2
CDR3aa: CASSWGLWGSGELFF
CDR3nt: TGTGCCAGCAGCTGGGGCCTATGGGGTTCCGGGGAGCTGTTTTTT

d_gene: -
j_gene: TRBJ2-7
abundance: -
v_gene: TRBV3-1/TRBV3-2
CDR3aa: CASSQVGDRLTF
CDR3nt: TGTGCCAGCAGCCAGGTCGGTGACCGTCTGACCTTC

d_gene: -
j_gene: TRBJ2-2
abundance: -
v_gene: TRBV3-1/TRBV3-2
CDR3aa: CASSQPGRQGSGELFF
CDR3nt: TGTGCCAGCAGCCAACCCGGCAGGCAGGGGTCCGGGGAGCTGTTTTTT

d_gene: -
j_gene: TRBJ1-2
abundance: once
v_gene: TRBV5-4
CDR3aa: CASSLETANYGYTF
CDR3nt: TGTGCCAGCAGCCTAGAGACGGCTAACTATGGCTACACCTTC

d_gene: TRBD1
j_gene: TRBJ1-1
abundance: few
v_gene: TRBV19
CDR3aa: CASSGQGARTEAFF
CDR3nt: TGTGCCAGTAGTGGACAGGGGGCAAGAACTGAAGCTTTCTTT

d_gene: -
j_gene: TRBJ1-1
abundance: -
v_gene: TRBV10-3
CDR3aa: CATYNWAAGTEAFF
CDR3nt: TGTGCCACCTACAATTGGGCCGCCGGGACTGAAGCTTTCTTT

d_gene: -
j_gene: TRBJ2-5
abundance: -
v_gene: TRBV5-4
CDR3aa: CASSLDSFQETQYF
CDR3nt: TGTGCCAGCAGCTTAGACAGCTTCCAAGAGACCCAGTACTTC

d_gene: -
j_gene: TRBJ1-1
abundance: -
v_gene: TRBV7-9
CDR3aa: CASSQPSHTEAFF
CDR3nt: TGTGCCAGCAGCCAACCCTCTCACACTGAAGCTTTCTTT

d_gene: TRBD2
j_gene: TRBJ2-5
abundance: -
v_gene: TRBV9
CDR3aa: CASSMRLAGGPGETQYF
CDR3nt: TGTGCCAGCAGCATGAGACTAGCGGGAGGGCCTGGGGAGACCCAGTACTTC

d_gene: TRBD2
j_gene: TRBJ2-3
abundance: -
v_gene: TRBV5-4
CDR3aa: CASTLTSGSGTDTQYF
CDR3nt: TGTGCCAGCACCCTGACTAGCGGGAGTGGTACAGATACGCAGTATTTT

d_gene: TRBD2
j_gene: TRBJ2-3
abundance: -
v_gene: TRBV28
CDR3aa: CASIPGLAGPTDTQYF
CDR3nt: TGTGCCAGCATCCCGGGACTAGCGGGACCCACAGATACGCAGTATTTT

d_gene: -
j_gene: TRBJ1-1
abundance: once
v_gene: TRBV6-1
CDR3aa: CASSETQLNTEAFF
CDR3nt: TGTGCCAGCAGTGAAACACAGTTGAACACTGAAGCTTTCTTT

d_gene: -
j_gene: TRBJ1-5
abundance: -
v_gene: TRBV19
CDR3aa: CASSISGTHQPQHF
CDR3nt: TGTGCCAGTAGTATTTCAGGGACTCATCAGCCCCAGCATTTT

d_gene: TRBD1
j_gene: TRBJ1-3
abundance: -
v_gene: TRBV30
CDR3aa: CAWNTDRGNTIYF
CDR3nt: TGTGCCTGGAACACGGACAGGGGCAACACCATATATTTT

d_gene: -
j_gene: TRBJ2-1
abundance: -
v_gene: TRBV28
CDR3aa: CASSFEGLQGNEQFF
CDR3nt: TGTGCCAGCAGTTTCGAGGGGTTGCAGGGGAATGAGCAGTTCTTC

d_gene: TRBD1
j_gene: TRBJ2-7
abundance: -
v_gene: TRBV28
CDR3aa: CASRTPGQLGEQYF
CDR3nt: TGTGCCAGCAGGACCCCGGGACAGTTGGGCGAGCAGTACTTC

d_gene: -
j_gene: TRBJ2-3
abundance: -
v_gene: TRBV5-6
CDR3aa: CASSLAPVSLASSTDTQYF
CDR3nt: TGTGCCAGCAGCTTGGCCCCTGTTAGCCTAGCGTCTAGCACAGATACGCAGTATTTT

d_gene: -
j_gene: TRBJ2-3
abundance: -
v_gene: TRBV7-2
CDR3aa: CASSLGGAGPDTQYF
CDR3nt: TGTGCCAGCAGCTTGGGGGGCGCCGGGCCAGATACGCAGTATTTT